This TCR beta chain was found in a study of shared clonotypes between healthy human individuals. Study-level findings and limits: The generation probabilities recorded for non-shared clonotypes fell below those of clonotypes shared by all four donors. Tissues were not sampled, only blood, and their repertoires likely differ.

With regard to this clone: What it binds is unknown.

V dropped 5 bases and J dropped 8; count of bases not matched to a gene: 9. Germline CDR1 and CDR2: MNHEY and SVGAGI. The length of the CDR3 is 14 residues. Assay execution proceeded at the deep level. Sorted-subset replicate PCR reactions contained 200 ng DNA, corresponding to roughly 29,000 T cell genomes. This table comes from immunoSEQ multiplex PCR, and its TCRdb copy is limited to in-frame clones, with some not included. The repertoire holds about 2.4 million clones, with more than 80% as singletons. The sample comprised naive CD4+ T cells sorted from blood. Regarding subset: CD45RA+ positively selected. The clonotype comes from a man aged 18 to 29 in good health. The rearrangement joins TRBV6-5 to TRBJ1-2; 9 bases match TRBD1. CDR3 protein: CASSRSGTGSGYTF. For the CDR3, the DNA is TGTGCCAGCAGTCGATCCGGGACAGGGAGCGGCTACACCTTC.